Following are 6 T cell receptor beta chains from one sample sequenced in a study of blood T cell repertoires in COVID-19 (dated by TCRdb to 2019 to 2021). The library relied on the immunoSEQ multiplex PCR assay. TCRdb mirrors the immuneACCESS table, restricted to in-frame sequences. Some clones are absent from its copies; in checked studies, under half trace to an unresolved V gene, and the reason for the others is unknown. The table for this sample lists a few hundred thousand clones; more than 75% of them were counted only once. The top ten clonotypes cover 1% of the sample. Specimen: peripheral blood. These receptors were taken from a man between 50 and 59 years old with active or convalescent COVID-19.

This sequence joins TRBV30 and TRBJ1-5; 7 bases are shared with TRBD1. V lost 1 base and J lost 3; bases outside the gene matches: 3. The CDR3 length is 14 residues. The germline gives CDR1 GTSNPN, CDR2 SVGIG (reference sequence). As DNA, the CDR3 is TGTGCCTGGAGTGCTAGGGGGCTCAATCAGCCCCAGCATTTT. Translated: CAWSARGLNQPQHF.

The chain couples TRBV2 to TRBJ2-7, with a possible D match to TRBD2 (5 bases). This CDR3 has 12 residues. CDR1 is SNHLY and CDR2 is FYNNEI in the germline V gene. The germline V and J ends were trimmed by 7 bases and 3 bases, with 10 bases remaining between them. In nucleotides, the CDR3 is TGTGCCAGCAAGGCAGGAGGCTACGAGCAGTACTTC. It specifies CASKAGGYEQYF. The full variable domain, in which reference TRBV2 and TRBJ2-7 provide the parts outside the CDR3, is EPEVTQTPSHQVTQMGQEVILRCVPISNHLYFYWYRQILGQKVEFLVSFYNNEISEKSEIFDDQFSVERPDGSNFTLKIRSTKLEDSAMYFCASKAGGYEQYFGPGTRLTVT.

The gene calls are TRBV5-1 and TRBJ2-1; TRBD1 aligns across 8 bases. Trimming took 4 bases from V and 2 from J; bases not matched to a gene: 8. The CDR3 consists of 16 residues. CDR1 and CDR2 from the germline V gene are SGHRS and YFSETQ. The CDR3 region is CASSRQTGATYNEQFF. The CDR3 DNA sequence: TGCGCCAGCAGCAGACAGACAGGGGCTACCTACAATGAGCAGTTCTTC.

The rearrangement joins TRBV28 to TRBJ1-4; 7 nucleotides agree with TRBD1. This CDR3 has 16 amino acids. Per germline, CDR1 MDHEN and CDR2 SYDVKM. V shed 5 bases and J 5 bases; nucleotides not matched to a gene: 11. CDR3 sequence reads: CASSPPTTGQNEKLFF. The CDR3 DNA is TGTGCCAGCAGTCCGCCCACGACAGGGCAAAATGAAAAACTGTTTTTT.

CDR3 DNA: TGTGCCAGCTTCGCAAAACAGGGGGCGTCTAATGAAAAACTGTTTTTT. Translation gives CASFAKQGASNEKLFF. The chain recombines TRBV18 with TRBJ1-4; 9 bases line up with TRBD1. The CDR3 loop spans 16 amino acids. The J segment lost 3 bases and the V segment lost 7 bases, leaving 9 bases of the junction unmatched. The V gene's germline CDR1 is KGHSH and CDR2 LQKENI.

The V call is TRBV7-9, the J call TRBJ2-7; TRBD2 agrees at 7 bases. This CDR3 comprises 18 residues. Trimming cost V 0 bases and J 0 bases; bases outside gene matches: 11. The germline V gene has CDR1 SEHNR and CDR2 FQNEAQ (reference sequence). CDR3 DNA sequence: TGTGCCAGCAGCTTAGCGTTAGTAGCGGGTCCCACCTCCTACGAGCAGTACTTC. As protein: CASSLALVAGPTSYEQYF.